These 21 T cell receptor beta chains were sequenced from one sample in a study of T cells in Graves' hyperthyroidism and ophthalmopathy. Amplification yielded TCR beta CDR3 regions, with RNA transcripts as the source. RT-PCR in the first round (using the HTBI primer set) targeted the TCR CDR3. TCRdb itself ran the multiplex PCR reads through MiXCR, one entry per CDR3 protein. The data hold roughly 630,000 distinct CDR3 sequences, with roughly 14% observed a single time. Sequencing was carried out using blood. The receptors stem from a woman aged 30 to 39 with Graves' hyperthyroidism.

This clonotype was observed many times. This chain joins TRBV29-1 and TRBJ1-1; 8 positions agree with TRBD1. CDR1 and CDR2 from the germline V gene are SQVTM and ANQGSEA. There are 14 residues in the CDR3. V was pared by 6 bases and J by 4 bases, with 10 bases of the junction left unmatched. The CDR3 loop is CSVLNRDRRTEAFF. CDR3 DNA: TGCAGCGTCCTAAACCGGGACAGGCGCACTGAAGCTTTCTTT.

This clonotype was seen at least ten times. The CDR3 region has the DNA TGCAGTGCCCGGGGGCGGGGGCCTCCGGAGACCCAGTACTTC. Protein product: CSARGRGPPETQYF. The chain links TRBV20-1 to TRBJ2-5; weak D call: TRBD2 (7 bases). Per the germline V gene, CDR1 is DFQATT and CDR2 is SNEGSKA (reference sequence). The CDR3 is 14 amino acids. V lost 6 bases and J lost 5, with 19 bases in between.

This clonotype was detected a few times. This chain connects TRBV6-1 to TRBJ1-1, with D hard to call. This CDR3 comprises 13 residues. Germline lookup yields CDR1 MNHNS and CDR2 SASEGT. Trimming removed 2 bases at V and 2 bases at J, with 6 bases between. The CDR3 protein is CASSETENTEAFF. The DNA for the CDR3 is TGTGCCAGCAGTGAAACGGAAAACACTGAAGCTTTCTTT.

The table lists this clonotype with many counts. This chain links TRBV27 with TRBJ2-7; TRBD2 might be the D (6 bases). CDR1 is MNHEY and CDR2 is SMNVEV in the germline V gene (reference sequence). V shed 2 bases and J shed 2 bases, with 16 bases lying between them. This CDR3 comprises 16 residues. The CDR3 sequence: CASSLRGPGLTYEQYF. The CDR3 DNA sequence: TGTGCCAGCAGTTTACGCGGCCCGGGACTTACCTACGAGCAGTACTTC.

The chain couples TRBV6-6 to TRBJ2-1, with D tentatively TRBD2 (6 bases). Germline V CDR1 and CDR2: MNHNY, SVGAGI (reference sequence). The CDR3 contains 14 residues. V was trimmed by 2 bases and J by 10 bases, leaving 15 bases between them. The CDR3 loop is CASSYPGLPTEQFF. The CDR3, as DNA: TGTGCCAGCAGTTACCCGGGACTCCCAACAGAGCAGTTCTTC.

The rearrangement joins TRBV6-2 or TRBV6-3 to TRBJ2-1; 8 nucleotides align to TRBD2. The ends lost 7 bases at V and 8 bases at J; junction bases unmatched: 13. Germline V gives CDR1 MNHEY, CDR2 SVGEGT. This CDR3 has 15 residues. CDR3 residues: CASTKGLEKVDEQFF. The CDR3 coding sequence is TGTGCCAGCACCAAGGGACTAGAAAAGGTCGATGAGCAGTTCTTC.

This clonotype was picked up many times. The DNA for the CDR3 is TGTGCCAGCAGACCCGGGACCCTCTCTGGAAACACCATATATTTT. This gives the protein CASRPGTLSGNTIYF. The chain combines TRBV6-1 with TRBJ1-3; D may be TRBD1 (5 bases). The germline V and J ends were trimmed by 6 bases and 0 bases, with 12 bases remaining between them. Germline CDR1 is MNHNS and CDR2 is SASEGT. The CDR3 loop spans 15 amino acids.

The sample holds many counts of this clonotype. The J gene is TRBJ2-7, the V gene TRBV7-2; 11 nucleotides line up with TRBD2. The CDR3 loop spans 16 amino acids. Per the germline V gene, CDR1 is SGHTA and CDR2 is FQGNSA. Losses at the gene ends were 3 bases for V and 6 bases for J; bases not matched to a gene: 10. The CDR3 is CASSFVASGRSREQYF. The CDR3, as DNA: TGTGCCAGCAGCTTTGTGGCTAGCGGGAGGTCCCGCGAGCAGTACTTC.

DNA for the CDR3: TGTGCCAGCAAGGCGACAGGGGGGCTTTGGGGTAATTCACCCCTCCACTTT. Amino acid sequence: CASKATGGLWGNSPLHF. The V call is TRBV6-2 or TRBV6-3, the J call TRBJ1-6; 9 nucleotides line up with TRBD1. Germline-derived CDR1 and CDR2 are MNHEY and SVGEGT. CDR3 length: 17 residues. The V and J ends lost 7 bases and 6 bases, in that order; junction bases with no gene match: 13.

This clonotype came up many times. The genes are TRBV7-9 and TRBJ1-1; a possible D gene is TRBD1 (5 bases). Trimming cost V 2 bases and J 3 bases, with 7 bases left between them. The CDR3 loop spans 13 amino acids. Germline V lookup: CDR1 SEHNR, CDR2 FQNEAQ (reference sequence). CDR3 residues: CASSLQGHTEAFF. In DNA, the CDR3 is TGTGCCAGCAGCTTACAGGGTCACACTGAAGCTTTCTTT.

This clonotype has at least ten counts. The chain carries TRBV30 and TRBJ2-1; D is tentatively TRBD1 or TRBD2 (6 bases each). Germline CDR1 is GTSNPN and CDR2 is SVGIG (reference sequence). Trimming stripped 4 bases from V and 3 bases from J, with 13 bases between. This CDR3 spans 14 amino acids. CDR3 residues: CAWTAGHSYNEQFF. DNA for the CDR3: TGTGCCTGGACCGCGGGACACAGCTACAATGAGCAGTTCTTC.

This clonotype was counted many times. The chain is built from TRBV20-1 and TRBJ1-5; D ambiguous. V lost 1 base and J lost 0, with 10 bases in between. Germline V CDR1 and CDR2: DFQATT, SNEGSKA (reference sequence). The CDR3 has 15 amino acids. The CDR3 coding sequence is TGCAGTGCTAGAGCTGGCTGGCGTAGCAATCAGCCCCAGCATTTT. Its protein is CSARAGWRSNQPQHF.

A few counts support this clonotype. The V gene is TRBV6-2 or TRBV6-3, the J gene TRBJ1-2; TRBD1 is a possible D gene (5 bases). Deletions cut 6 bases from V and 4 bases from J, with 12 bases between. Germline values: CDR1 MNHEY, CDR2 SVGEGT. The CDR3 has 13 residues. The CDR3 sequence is CASSTPRGYGYTF. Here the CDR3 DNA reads TGTGCCAGCAGCACTCCGAGGGGCTATGGCTACACCTTC.

Written as DNA, the CDR3 is TGTGCCAGCTCGGGGGACAGGAGTAACTATGGCTACACCTTC. Amino acid sequence: CASSGDRSNYGYTF. The rearrangement uses TRBV18 and TRBJ1-2; 8 positions agree with TRBD1. V was pared by 6 bases and J by 1 base, with 4 bases of the junction left unmatched. The V gene's germline CDR1 is KGHSH and CDR2 LQKENI. The CDR3 runs 14 residues.

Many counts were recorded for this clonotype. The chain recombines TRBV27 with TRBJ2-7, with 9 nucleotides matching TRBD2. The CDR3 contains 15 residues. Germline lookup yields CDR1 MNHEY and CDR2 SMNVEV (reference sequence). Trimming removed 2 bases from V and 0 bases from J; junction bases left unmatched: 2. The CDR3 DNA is TGTGCCAGCAGTTTAAGCGGGAGGAGCTCCTACGAGCAGTACTTC. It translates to CASSLSGRSSYEQYF.

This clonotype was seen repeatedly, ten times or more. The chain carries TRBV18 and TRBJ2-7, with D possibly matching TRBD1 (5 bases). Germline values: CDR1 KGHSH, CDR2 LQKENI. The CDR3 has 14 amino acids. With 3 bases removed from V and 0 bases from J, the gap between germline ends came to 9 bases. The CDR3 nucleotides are TGTGCCAGCTCACCTAAACAGGACTCCTACGAGCAGTACTTC. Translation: CASSPKQDSYEQYF.

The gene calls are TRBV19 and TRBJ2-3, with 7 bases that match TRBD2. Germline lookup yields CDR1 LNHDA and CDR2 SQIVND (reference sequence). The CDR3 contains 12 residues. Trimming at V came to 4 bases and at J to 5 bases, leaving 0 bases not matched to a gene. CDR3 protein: CASSTSGDTQYF. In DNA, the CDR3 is TGTGCCAGTAGTACTAGCGGAGATACGCAGTATTTT.

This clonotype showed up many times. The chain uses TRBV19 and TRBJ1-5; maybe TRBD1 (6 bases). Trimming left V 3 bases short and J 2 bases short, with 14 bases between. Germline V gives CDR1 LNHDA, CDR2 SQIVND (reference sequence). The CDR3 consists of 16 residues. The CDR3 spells CASSMGGTLGNQPQHF. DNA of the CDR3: TGTGCCAGTAGTATGGGTGGGACATTGGGCAATCAGCCCCAGCATTTT.

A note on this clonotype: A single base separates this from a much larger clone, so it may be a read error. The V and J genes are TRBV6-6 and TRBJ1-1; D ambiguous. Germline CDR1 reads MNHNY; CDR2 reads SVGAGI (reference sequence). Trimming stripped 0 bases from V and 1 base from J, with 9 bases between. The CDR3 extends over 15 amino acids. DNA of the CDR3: TGTGCCAGCAGTTACTCGATGGGCCCGAACACTGAAGCTTTCTTT. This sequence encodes CASSYSMGPNTEAFF.

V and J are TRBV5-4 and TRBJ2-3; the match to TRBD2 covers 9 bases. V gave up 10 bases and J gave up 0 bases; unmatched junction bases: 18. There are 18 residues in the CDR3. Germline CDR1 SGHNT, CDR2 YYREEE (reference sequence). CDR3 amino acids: CAAGGRQTSGPSTDTQYF. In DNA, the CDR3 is TGTGCCGCAGGGGGGCGGCAGACTAGCGGCCCTAGCACAGATACGCAGTATTTT. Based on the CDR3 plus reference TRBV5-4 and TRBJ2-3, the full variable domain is ETGVTQSPTHLIKTRGQQVTLRCSSQSGHNTVSWYQQALGQGPQFIFQYYREEENGRGNFPPRFSGLQFPNYSSELNVNALELDDSALYLCAAGGRQTSGPSTDTQYFGPGTRLTVL.

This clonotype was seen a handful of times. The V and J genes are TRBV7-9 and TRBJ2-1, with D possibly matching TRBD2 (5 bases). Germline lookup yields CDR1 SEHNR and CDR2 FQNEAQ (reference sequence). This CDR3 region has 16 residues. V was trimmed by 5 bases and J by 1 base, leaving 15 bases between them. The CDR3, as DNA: TGTGCCAGCAGCGACCAGGCAGCGGCATCCTACAATGAGCAGTTCTTC. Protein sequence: CASSDQAAASYNEQFF.